This TCR beta chain emerged from a study of shared clonotypes between healthy human individuals. Study background: CD4 naive cells filled three plates per donor, CD4 memory three, CD8 naive two and CD8 memory one.

Profiling relied on immunoSEQ multiplex PCR, and the TCRdb table lists in-frame clones only, not all of them. This sample has over a million clones, with around 97% found just once. CDR1 is SGHVS and CDR2 is FQNEAQ in the germline V gene. This CDR3 comprises 13 residues. Trimming pared 3 bases from V and 4 bases from J, leaving 9 bases between. Within Nashville, Tennessee resided all donors, each a Caucasian adult. The TCR sequence derives from a man younger than 45 in good health. The sample comprised naive CD4+ T cells sorted from blood. Noted subset: CD45RA+ positively selected. V gene TRBV7-8 combines with J gene TRBJ1-1; D is undetermined. The DNA of the CDR3 is TGTGCCAGCAGCTTGACCCCCCGCACTGAAGCTTTCTTT. It is translated as CASSLTPRTEAFF.